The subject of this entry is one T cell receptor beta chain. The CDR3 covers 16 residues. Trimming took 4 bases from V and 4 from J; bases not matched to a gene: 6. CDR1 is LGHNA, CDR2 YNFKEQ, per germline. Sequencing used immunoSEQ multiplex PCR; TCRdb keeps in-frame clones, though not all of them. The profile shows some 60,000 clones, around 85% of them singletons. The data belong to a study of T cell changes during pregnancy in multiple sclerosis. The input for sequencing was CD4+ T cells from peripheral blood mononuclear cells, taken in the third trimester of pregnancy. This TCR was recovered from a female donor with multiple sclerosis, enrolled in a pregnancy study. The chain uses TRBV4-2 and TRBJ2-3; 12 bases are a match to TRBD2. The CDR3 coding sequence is TGTGCCAGCAGCCCTGCTAGCGGGAGGGACGCAGATACGCAGTATTTT. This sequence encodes CASSPASGRDADTQYF.